What follows is one T cell receptor beta chain and its context. The sample comes from a study of cytomegalovirus exposure and HLA in healthy donors. Study-level information: Earlier sequencing of 150 million to 200 million T cells yielded roughly 120 million unique TCR beta sequences.

The CDR3 has 12 residues. V was shortened by 11 bases and J by 3 bases, with 11 bases between the two germline ends. Germline CDR1 and CDR2: MNHEY and SMNVEV (reference sequence). In the PCR, 60 Vbeta and 13 Jbeta primers were used. Profiling relied on immunoSEQ multiplex PCR, and the TCRdb table lists in-frame clones only, not all of them. The table lists some 70,000 clones, 80% to 90% of them singletons. The source material was PBMCs. This TCR was sampled from a human donor in good health. The chain has TRBV27 and TRBJ1-3, with D perhaps TRBD1 (6 bases). The CDR3: CAAGVFGNTIYF. CDR3 DNA: TGTGCCGCAGGGGTATTTGGAAACACCATATATTTT.